This TCR beta chain comes out of a study of tumor-infiltrating lymphocytes in primary liver carcinoma. Study details: About 3.65 to 7.13 million productive TCRbeta reads were obtained from the samples, with similar numbers across tissue types. Whole-study results and caveats: A fraction of only about 7.5-24% of top clones appeared in all five tumor regions. Less overlap was seen in tumor-adjacent and tumor-blood pairs than in tumor region pairs.

Scientists recovered RNA and DNA together from around 18-30 mg of unsorted bulk tissue. Cases comprised patients with primary liver carcinoma who received surgical resection. A word on this clonotype: Antigen unknown. One end of the junction is discordant with germline, which a read error may explain.

Synthesis of TCR beta cDNA was carried out from about 540 ng total RNA with a constant-region primer. ARM-PCR was slightly modified, and three nested multiplex PCR rounds with it gave rise to the TCR beta libraries. Each of the first two PCR rounds ran around 10 cycles with TRBV1-TRBV30 forward and C-beta reverse primers. TCRdb recomputed calls from the multiplex PCR reads with MiXCR, one row per CDR3 protein. The sample yields 99,000 or so distinct CDR3 sequences, 69% seen once. Germline CDR1 and CDR2: MDHEN and SYDVKM. CDR3 length: 16 amino acids. The J gene is TRBJ2-7, the V gene TRBV28; TRBD2 agrees at 10 bases. The clonotype comes from a woman aged 60-70 years with primary liver carcinoma and hepatitis B virus infection. Sequencing was performed on liver tumor tissue from sampling region 5. This sample's subset: tumor region T5, tumor centre. The CDR3 DNA is TGTGCCAGCAGTTTTGGACTAGCGGTCCTCCCGTACGAGCAGCACTTC. Protein: CASSFGLAVLPYEQHF.